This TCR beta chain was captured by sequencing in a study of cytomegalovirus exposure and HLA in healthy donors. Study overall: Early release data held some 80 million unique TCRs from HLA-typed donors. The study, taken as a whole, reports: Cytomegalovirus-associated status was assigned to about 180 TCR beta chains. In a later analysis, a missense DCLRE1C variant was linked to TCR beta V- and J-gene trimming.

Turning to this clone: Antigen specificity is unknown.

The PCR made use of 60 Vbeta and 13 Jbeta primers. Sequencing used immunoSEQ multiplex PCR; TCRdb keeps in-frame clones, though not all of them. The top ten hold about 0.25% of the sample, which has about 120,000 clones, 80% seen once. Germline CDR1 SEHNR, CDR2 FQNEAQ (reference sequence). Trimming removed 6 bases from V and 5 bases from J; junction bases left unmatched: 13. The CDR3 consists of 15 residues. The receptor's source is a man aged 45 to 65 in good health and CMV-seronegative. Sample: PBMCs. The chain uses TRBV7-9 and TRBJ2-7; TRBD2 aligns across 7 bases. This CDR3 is CASRGRAGGSHEQYF. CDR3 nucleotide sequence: TGTGCCAGCAGGGGACGGGCGGGCGGGAGCCACGAGCAGTACTTC.